Only a few counts were recorded for the clone carrying this T cell receptor beta chain. This CDR3 contains 15 residues. Germline CDR1 DFQATT, CDR2 SNEGSKA (reference sequence). J was trimmed by 0 bases and V by 0 bases; bases with no gene match: 0. TCRdb processed the RT-PCR reads anew with MiXCR; each CDR3 protein has one entry. The sample contains more than 850,000 distinct CDR3 sequences, around 17% of which appear only once. This record belongs to a study of patients and donors after allogeneic stem cell transplantation. The clonotype was recovered from a human donor who was either an allogeneic HSCT recipient or a stem cell or donor lymphocyte infusion donor (not recorded which). It is not recorded whose cells these are; they may come from a transplant donor. This chain joins TRBV20-1 and TRBJ2-2; 8 bases agree with TRBD2. The sequenced material came from blood, either unsorted or a sorted T cell fraction (not recorded which). This chain's CDR3 is CSAREAGANTGELFF. The DNA of the CDR3 is TGCAGTGCTAGAGAAGCGGGAGCGAACACCGGGGAGCTGTTTTTT.